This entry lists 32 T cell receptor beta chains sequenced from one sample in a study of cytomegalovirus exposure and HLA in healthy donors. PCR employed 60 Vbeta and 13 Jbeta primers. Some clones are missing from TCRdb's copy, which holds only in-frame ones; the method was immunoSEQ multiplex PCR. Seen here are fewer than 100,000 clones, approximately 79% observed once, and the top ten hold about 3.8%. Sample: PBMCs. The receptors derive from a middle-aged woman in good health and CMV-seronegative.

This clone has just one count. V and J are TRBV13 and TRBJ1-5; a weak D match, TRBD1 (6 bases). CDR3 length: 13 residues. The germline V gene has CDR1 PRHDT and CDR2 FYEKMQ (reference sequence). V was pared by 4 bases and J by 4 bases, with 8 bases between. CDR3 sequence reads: CASSSDRNQPQHF. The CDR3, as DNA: TGTGCCAGCAGCTCGGACAGAAATCAGCCCCAGCATTTT.

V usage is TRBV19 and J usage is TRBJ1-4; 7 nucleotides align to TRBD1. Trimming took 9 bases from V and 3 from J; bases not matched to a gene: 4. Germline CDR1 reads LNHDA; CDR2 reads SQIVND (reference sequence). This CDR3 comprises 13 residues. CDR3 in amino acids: CASRDRSNEKLFF. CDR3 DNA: TGTGCCAGCCGGGACAGATCTAATGAAAAACTGTTTTTT.

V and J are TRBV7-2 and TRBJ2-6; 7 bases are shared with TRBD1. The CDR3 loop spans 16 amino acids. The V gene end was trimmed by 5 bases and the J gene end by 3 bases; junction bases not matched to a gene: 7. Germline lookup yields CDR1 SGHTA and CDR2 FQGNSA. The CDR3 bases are TGTGCCAGCAGCCCCACAGGGGCGAGTGGGGCCAACGTCCTGACTTTC. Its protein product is CASSPTGASGANVLTF. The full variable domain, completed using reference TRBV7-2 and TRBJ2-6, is GAGVSQSPSNKVTEKGKDVELRCDPISGHTALYWYRQSLGQGLEFLIYFQGNSAPDKSGLPSDRFSAERTGGSVSTLTIQRTQQEDSAVYLCASSPTGASGANVLTFGAGSRLTVL.

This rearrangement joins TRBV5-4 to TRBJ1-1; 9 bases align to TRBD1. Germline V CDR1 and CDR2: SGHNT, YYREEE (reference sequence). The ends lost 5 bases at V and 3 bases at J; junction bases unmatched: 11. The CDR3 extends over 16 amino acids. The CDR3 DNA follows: TGTGCCAGCAGTGACCCCAGGGACAGGGAGGACACTGAAGCTTTCTTT. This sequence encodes CASSDPRDREDTEAFF.

Here the CDR3 DNA reads TGTGCCAGCAGTGGAGGTCAAGCCGGGTCCCAGCCCCAGCATTTT. This sequence encodes CASSGGQAGSQPQHF. The chain combines TRBV6-1 with TRBJ1-5; no clear D gene. V was shortened by 4 bases and J by 7 bases, with 17 bases between the two germline ends. The CDR3 runs to 15 residues. Germline CDR1 MNHNS, CDR2 SASEGT.

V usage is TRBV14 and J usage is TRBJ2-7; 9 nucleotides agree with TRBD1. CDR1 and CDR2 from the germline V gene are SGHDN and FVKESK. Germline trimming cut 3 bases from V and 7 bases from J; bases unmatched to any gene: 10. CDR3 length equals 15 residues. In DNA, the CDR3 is TGTGCCAGCAGCCACACAGGGGGCCTTTTGCGGGAGCAGTACTTC. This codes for CASSHTGGLLREQYF.

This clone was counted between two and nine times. Here the CDR3 reads CAWGGSNQPQHF. The CDR3 DNA reads TGTGCCTGGGGGGGGAGCAATCAGCCCCAGCATTTT. V and J are TRBV30 and TRBJ1-5; D may be TRBD1 (5 bases). This CDR3 region has 12 residues. Trimming cost V 5 bases and J 1 base, with 6 bases left between them. The germline V gene encodes CDR1 GTSNPN and CDR2 SVGIG (reference sequence).

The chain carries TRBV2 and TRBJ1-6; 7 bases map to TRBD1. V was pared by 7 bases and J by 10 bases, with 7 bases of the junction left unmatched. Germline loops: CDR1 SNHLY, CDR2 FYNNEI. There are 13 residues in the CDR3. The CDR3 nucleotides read TGTGCCAGCACCGACAGGGCTGCCTCACCCCTCCACTTT. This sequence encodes CASTDRAASPLHF.

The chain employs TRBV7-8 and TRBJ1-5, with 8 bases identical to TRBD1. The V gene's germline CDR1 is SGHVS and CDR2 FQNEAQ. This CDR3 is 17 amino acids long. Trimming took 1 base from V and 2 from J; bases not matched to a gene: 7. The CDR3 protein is CASSLGQGAFGNQPQHF. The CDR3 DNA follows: TGTGCCAGCAGCTTAGGGCAGGGGGCTTTTGGCAATCAGCCCCAGCATTTT.

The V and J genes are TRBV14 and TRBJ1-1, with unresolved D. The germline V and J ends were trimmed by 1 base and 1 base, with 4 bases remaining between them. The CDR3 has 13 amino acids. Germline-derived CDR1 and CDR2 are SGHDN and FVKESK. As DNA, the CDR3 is TGTGCCAGCAGCCAAGTTAGGAACACTGAAGCTTTCTTT. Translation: CASSQVRNTEAFF. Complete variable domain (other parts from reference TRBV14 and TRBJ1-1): EAGVTQFPSHSVIEKGQTVTLRCDPISGHDNLYWYRRVMGKEIKFLLHFVKESKQDESGMPNNRFLAERTGGTYSTLKVQPAELEDSGVYFCASSQVRNTEAFFGQGTRLTVV.

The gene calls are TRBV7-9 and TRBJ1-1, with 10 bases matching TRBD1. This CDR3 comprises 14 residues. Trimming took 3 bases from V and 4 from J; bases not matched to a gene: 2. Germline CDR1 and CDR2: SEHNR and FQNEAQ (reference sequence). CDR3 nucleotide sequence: TGTGCCAGCAGCTTGGGACAGGGGTTCACTGAAGCTTTCTTT. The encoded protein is CASSLGQGFTEAFF.

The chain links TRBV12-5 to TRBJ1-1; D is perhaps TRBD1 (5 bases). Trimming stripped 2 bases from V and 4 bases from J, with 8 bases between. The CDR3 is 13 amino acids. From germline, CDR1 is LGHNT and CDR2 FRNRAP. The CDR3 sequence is CASGLSGGTEAFF. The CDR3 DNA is TGTGCTAGTGGTTTGTCGGGGGGCACTGAAGCTTTCTTT. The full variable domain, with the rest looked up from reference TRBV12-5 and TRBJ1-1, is DARVTQTPRHKVTEMGQEVTMRCQPILGHNTVFWYRQTMMQGLELLAYFRNRAPLDDSGMPKDRFSAEMPDATLATLKIQPSEPRDSAVYFCASGLSGGTEAFFGQGTRLTVV.

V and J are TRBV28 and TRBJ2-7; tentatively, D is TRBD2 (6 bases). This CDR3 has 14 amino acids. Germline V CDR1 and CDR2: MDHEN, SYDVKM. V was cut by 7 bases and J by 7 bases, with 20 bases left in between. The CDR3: CASKDEGRLREQYF. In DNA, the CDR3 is TGTGCCAGCAAAGATGAGGGGAGGCTTCGGGAGCAGTACTTC.

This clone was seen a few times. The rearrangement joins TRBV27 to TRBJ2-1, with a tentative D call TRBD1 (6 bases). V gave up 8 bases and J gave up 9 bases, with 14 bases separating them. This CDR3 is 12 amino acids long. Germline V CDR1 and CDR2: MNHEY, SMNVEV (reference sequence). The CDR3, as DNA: TGTGCCAGCGGAAGACAGGTGGGTGAGCAGTTCTTC. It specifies CASGRQVGEQFF.

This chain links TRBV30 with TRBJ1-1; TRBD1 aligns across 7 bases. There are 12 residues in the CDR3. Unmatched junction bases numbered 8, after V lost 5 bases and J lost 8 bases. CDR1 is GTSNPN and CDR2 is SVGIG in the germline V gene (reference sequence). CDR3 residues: CAWGQAECEAFF. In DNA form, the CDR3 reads TGTGCCTGGGGACAGGCGGAATGCGAAGCTTTCTTT.

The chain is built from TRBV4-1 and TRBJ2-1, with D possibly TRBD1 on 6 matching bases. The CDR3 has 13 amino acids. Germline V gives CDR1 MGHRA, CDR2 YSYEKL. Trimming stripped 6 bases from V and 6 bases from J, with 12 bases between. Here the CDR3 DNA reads TGCGCCAGCAGACTACAGGGCTCCAATGAGCAGTTCTTC. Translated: CASRLQGSNEQFF.

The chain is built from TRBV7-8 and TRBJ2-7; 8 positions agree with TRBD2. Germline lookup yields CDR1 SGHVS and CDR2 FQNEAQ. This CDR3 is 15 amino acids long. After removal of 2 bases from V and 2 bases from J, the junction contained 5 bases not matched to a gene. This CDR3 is CASSLTGGGPYEQYF. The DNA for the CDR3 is TGTGCCAGCAGCTTAACGGGAGGGGGTCCCTACGAGCAGTACTTC.

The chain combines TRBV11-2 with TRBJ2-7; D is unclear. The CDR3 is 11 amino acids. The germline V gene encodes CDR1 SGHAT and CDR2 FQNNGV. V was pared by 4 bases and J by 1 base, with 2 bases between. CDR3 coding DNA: TGTGCCAGCAGCTCGTCCTACGAGCAGTACTTC. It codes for CASSSSYEQYF. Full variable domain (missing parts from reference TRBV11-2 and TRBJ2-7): EAGVAQSPRYKIIEKRQSVAFWCNPISGHATLYWYQQILGQGPKLLIQFQNNGVVDDSQLPKDRFSAERLKGVDSTLKIQPAKLEDSAVYLCASSSSYEQYFGPGTRLTVT.

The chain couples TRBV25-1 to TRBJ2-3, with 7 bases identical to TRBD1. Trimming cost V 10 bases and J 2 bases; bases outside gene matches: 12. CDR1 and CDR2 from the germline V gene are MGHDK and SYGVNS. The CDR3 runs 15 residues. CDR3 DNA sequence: TGTGCCACCTCCGGAGGACAGGAATACACAGATACGCAGTATTTT. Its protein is CATSGGQEYTDTQYF.

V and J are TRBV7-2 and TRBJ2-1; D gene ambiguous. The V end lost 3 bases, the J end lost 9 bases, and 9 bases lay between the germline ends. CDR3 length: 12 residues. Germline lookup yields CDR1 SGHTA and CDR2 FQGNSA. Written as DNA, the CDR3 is TGTGCCAGCAGCTTCCTGTTGAGTGAGCAGTTCTTC. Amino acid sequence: CASSFLLSEQFF.

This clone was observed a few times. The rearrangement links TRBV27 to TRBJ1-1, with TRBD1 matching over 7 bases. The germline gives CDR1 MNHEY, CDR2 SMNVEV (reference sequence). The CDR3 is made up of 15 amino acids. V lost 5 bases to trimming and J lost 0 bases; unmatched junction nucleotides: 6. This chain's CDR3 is CASSKTGNMNTEAFF. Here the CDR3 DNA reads TGTGCCAGCAGTAAGACAGGGAACATGAACACTGAAGCTTTCTTT.

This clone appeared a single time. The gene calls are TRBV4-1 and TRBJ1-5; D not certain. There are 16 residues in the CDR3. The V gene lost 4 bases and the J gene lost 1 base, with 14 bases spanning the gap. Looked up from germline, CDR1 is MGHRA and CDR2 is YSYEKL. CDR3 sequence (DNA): TGCGCCAGCAGCCTACAGCCTCCCCCCAGCAATCAGCCCCAGCATTTT. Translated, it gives CASSLQPPPSNQPQHF.

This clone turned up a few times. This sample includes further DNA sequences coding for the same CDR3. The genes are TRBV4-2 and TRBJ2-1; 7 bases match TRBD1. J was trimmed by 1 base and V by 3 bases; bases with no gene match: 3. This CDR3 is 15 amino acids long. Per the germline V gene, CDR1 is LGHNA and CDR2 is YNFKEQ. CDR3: CASSHGQDSYNEQFF. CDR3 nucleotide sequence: TGTGCCAGCAGCCACGGACAGGATTCCTACAATGAGCAGTTCTTC.

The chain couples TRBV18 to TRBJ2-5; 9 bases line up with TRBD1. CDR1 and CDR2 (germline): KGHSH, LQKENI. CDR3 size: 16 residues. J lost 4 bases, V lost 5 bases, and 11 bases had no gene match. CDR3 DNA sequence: TGTGCCAGCTCAGAGAACAGGGGGCAAGGTGGAGAGACCCAGTACTTC. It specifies CASSENRGQGGETQYF.

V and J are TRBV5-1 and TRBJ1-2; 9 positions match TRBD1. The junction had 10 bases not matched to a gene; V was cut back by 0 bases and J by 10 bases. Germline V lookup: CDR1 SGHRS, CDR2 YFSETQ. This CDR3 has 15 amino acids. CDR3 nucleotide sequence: TGCGCCAGCAGCTTGGACGACCGGGACAGGGCAACCTACACCTTC. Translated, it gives CASSLDDRDRATYTF.

The CDR3 coding sequence is TGTGCCAGCAGTGCCCGGCGGGGGGGACAGCGATTCTCCTACGAGCAGTACTTC. Protein product: CASSARRGGQRFSYEQYF. The chain couples TRBV6-1 to TRBJ2-7, with 9 positions matching TRBD2. The germline gives CDR1 MNHNS, CDR2 SASEGT. This CDR3 spans 18 amino acids. The J segment lost 0 bases and the V segment lost 4 bases, leaving 13 bases of the junction unmatched.

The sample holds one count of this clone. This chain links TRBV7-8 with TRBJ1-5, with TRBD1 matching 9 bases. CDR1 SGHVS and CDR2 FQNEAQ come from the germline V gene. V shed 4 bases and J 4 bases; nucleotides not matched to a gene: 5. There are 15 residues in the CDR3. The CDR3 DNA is TGTGCCAGCAGCTCCGGGACAGGGAGTAATCAGCCCCAGCATTTT. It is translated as CASSSGTGSNQPQHF.

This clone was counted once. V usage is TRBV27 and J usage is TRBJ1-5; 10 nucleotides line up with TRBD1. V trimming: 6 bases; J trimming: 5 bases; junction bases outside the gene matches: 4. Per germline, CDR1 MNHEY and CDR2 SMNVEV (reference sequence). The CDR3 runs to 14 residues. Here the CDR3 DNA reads TGTGCCAGCAGGGGGACAGGGGTGGATCAGCCCCAGCATTTT. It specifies CASRGTGVDQPQHF.

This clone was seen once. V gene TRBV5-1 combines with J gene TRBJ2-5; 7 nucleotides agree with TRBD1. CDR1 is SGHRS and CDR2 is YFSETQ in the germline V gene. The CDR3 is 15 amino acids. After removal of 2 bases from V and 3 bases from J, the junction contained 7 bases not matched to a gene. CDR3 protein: CASSFVGTGEETQYF. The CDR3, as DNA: TGCGCCAGCAGCTTCGTAGGAACAGGGGAAGAGACCCAGTACTTC.

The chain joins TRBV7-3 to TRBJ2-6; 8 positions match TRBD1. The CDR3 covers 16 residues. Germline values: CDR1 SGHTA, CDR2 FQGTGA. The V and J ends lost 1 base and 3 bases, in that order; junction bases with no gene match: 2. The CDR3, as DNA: TGTGCCAGCAGCTTAAGCAGGGGGCGTGGGGCCAACGTCCTGACTTTC. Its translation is CASSLSRGRGANVLTF.

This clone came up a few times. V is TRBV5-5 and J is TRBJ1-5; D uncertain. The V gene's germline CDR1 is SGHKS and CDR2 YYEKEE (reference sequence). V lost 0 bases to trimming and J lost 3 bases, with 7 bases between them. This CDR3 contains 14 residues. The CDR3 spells CASSLGRLNQPQHF. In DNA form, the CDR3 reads TGTGCCAGCAGCTTGGGGAGACTCAATCAGCCCCAGCATTTT.

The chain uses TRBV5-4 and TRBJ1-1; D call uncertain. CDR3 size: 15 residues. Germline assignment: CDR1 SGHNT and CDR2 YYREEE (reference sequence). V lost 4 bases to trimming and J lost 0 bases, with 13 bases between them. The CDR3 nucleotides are TGTGCCAGCAGCCCCCGCGCAGACATGAACACTGAAGCTTTCTTT. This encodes CASSPRADMNTEAFF.